The 16 T cell receptor beta chains below all came from one sample that was sequenced in a study of cytomegalovirus exposure and HLA in healthy donors. 60 Vbeta and 13 Jbeta primers were used in PCR. Data came from immunoSEQ multiplex PCR; TCRdb stores just in-frame clones and leaves some out. The sample holds 90,000 to 150,000 clones, 15% seen once. The sample comprised PBMCs. The receptors originated from a woman in her late teens or twenties in good health and CMV-seronegative.

At least ten counts were recorded for this clone. This chain joins TRBV6-4 and TRBJ2-3, with 9 bases aligning to TRBD2. V trimming: 2 bases; J trimming: 2 bases; junction bases outside the gene matches: 2. The CDR3 sequence is 15 residues long. CDR1 is MRHNA, CDR2 SNTAGT, per germline. The CDR3 reads CASSDGGRATDTQYF. The CDR3 DNA sequence: TGTGCCAGCAGTGACGGCGGGAGGGCCACAGATACGCAGTATTTT.

This clone came up once. V is TRBV18 and J is TRBJ1-2, with a possible D match to TRBD1 (6 bases). V lost 4 bases and J 7 bases, leaving 16 bases between the germline ends. Germline CDR1 and CDR2: KGHSH and LQKENI. The CDR3 has 14 amino acids. Here the CDR3 DNA reads TGTGCCAGCTCACGAAACAGGGACGGAGTTGGCTACACCTTC. Its translation is CASSRNRDGVGYTF.

This clone was detected a few times. This sequence joins TRBV29-1 and TRBJ2-7, with D possibly matching TRBD1 (5 bases). Trimming removed 5 bases at V and 4 bases at J, with 9 bases between. Germline CDR1 SQVTM, CDR2 ANQGSEA. This CDR3 region has 11 residues. CDR3 region: CSVLQAYEQYF. The CDR3 DNA reads TGCAGCGTTCTACAGGCTTACGAGCAGTACTTC.

The V call is TRBV30, the J call TRBJ2-7, with D maybe TRBD1 (5 bases). The CDR3 spans 14 residues. Germline V gives CDR1 GTSNPN, CDR2 SVGIG (reference sequence). The V end was cut by 5 bases, the J end by 1 base, with 15 bases between. CDR3 DNA: TGTGCCTGGGATATGGATAGGGGTTCCTACGAGCAGTACTTC. This translates into CAWDMDRGSYEQYF.

The sample holds a few counts of this clone. This chain joins TRBV29-1 and TRBJ2-3; 7 bases fit TRBD2. This CDR3 spans 13 amino acids. The ends lost 7 bases at V and 2 bases at J; junction bases unmatched: 6. From germline, CDR1 is SQVTM and CDR2 ANQGSEA. Here the CDR3 reads CSASGADTDTQYF. CDR3 coding DNA: TGCAGCGCAAGCGGGGCGGACACAGATACGCAGTATTTT.

This clone was seen a handful of times. The chain uses TRBV6-5 and TRBJ1-2, with a weak D call TRBD1 (6 bases). Germline-derived CDR1 and CDR2 are MNHEY and SVGAGI. V shed 0 bases and J shed 6 bases, with 11 bases lying between them. This CDR3 region has 14 residues. The CDR3 region has the DNA TGTGCCAGCAGTTACTCGAGGCAGGGGAATGGCTACACCTTC. Amino acids: CASSYSRQGNGYTF.

The sample holds a few counts of this clone. The V gene is TRBV6-1, the J gene TRBJ1-1; D remains ambiguous. CDR3 length: 14 residues. Germline CDR1 is MNHNS and CDR2 is SASEGT. The V gene lost 3 bases and the J gene lost 0 bases, with 8 bases spanning the gap. In DNA form, the CDR3 reads TGTGCCAGCAGTGAGCTGAACATGAACACTGAAGCTTTCTTT. This sequence encodes CASSELNMNTEAFF.

This clone was counted only a few times. The DNA for the CDR3 is TGTGCCAGTAGTGCGGTCAGCATGAACACTGAAGCTTTCTTT. It is translated as CASSAVSMNTEAFF. V and J are TRBV19 and TRBJ1-1; no firm D call. Germline V gives CDR1 LNHDA, CDR2 SQIVND (reference sequence). The CDR3 totals 14 residues. V was shortened by 5 bases and J by 0 bases, with 10 bases between the two germline ends.

This clone was seen a handful of times. The chain has TRBV7-2 and TRBJ2-3; 9 positions agree with TRBD2. The CDR3 has 16 amino acids. After removal of 1 base from V and 5 bases from J, the junction contained 7 bases not matched to a gene. CDR1 is SGHTA, CDR2 FQGNSA, per germline. CDR3 sequence (DNA): TGTGCCAGCAGCTTAGTATTGGCGGGAGGGGGAGATACGCAGTATTTT. Amino acids: CASSLVLAGGGDTQYF.

This clone was picked up a small number of times. The gene calls are TRBV11-2 and TRBJ2-2; TRBD2 agrees at 9 bases. This CDR3 region has 15 residues. From germline, CDR1 is SGHAT and CDR2 FQNNGV. V shed 1 base and J 10 bases; nucleotides not matched to a gene: 7. The chain's CDR3 is CASSLASGNPAELFF. The CDR3 nucleotides are TGTGCCAGCAGCTTAGCTAGCGGGAACCCGGCGGAGCTGTTTTTT. The variable domain in full, with the rest retrieved from reference TRBV11-2 and TRBJ2-2, is EAGVAQSPRYKIIEKRQSVAFWCNPISGHATLYWYQQILGQGPKLLIQFQNNGVVDDSQLPKDRFSAERLKGVDSTLKIQPAKLEDSAVYLCASSLASGNPAELFFGEGSRLTVL.

The rearrangement links TRBV10-3 to TRBJ1-4; 11 nucleotides match TRBD1. The germline V gene encodes CDR1 ENHRY and CDR2 SYGVKD. V shed 6 bases, J shed 12 bases, and the junction held 9 bases outside the gene matches. The CDR3 runs 14 residues. CDR3 DNA: TGTGCCATCAGCGGACAGGGGGCTTTCCGTCAACTGTTTTTT. Translation: CAISGQGAFRQLFF.

The V and J genes are TRBV28 and TRBJ1-1; no clear D gene. Per germline, CDR1 MDHEN and CDR2 SYDVKM. V was shortened by 3 bases and J by 0 bases, with 8 bases between the two germline ends. The CDR3 is 14 residues long. As DNA, the CDR3 is TGTGCCAGCAGTTTGACTGGCATGAACACTGAAGCTTTCTTT. Its protein is CASSLTGMNTEAFF.

V usage is TRBV4-3 and J usage is TRBJ2-7, with TRBD2 identical over 7 bases. Trimming removed 4 bases from V and 4 bases from J; junction bases left unmatched: 7. The CDR3 has 14 residues. The V gene's germline CDR1 is LGHNA and CDR2 YSLEER. CDR3 in amino acids: CASSLNLAAYEQYF. DNA for the CDR3: TGCGCCAGCAGCCTAAACCTAGCGGCGTACGAGCAGTACTTC.

This clone was seen a handful of times. The chain recombines TRBV2 with TRBJ2-2; TRBD1 agrees at 7 bases. The V gene's germline CDR1 is SNHLY and CDR2 FYNNEI. The trim removed 9 bases at V and 0 bases at J, leaving 4 bases unmatched. The CDR3 loop spans 14 amino acids. The CDR3 DNA reads as TGTGCCAGTAGTAGGGGGCCGAACACCGGGGAGCTGTTTTTT. Its protein product is CASSRGPNTGELFF.

The chain recombines TRBV29-1 with TRBJ1-2; D gene ambiguous. The germline gives CDR1 SQVTM, CDR2 ANQGSEA. The CDR3 spans 10 residues. The V and J ends lost 4 bases and 6 bases respectively, with 6 bases between them. The CDR3 nucleotides are TGCAGCGTTGTGGAGGATGGCTACACCTTC. Its translation is CSVVEDGYTF.

This clone was detected a few times. V and J are TRBV5-4 and TRBJ2-1; D is unresolved. The germline V and J ends were trimmed by 2 bases and 3 bases, with 21 bases remaining between them. The CDR3 has 18 amino acids. Per the germline V gene, CDR1 is SGHNT and CDR2 is YYREEE (reference sequence). The chain's CDR3 is CASSFGSQTYPHYNEQFF. Written as DNA, the CDR3 is TGTGCCAGCAGCTTTGGCTCCCAAACGTACCCACACTACAATGAGCAGTTCTTC. Supplemented by reference TRBV5-4 and TRBJ2-1, the full variable domain reads ETGVTQSPTHLIKTRGQQVTLRCSSQSGHNTVSWYQQALGQGPQFIFQYYREEENGRGNFPPRFSGLQFPNYSSELNVNALELDDSALYLCASSFGSQTYPHYNEQFFGPGTRLTVL.